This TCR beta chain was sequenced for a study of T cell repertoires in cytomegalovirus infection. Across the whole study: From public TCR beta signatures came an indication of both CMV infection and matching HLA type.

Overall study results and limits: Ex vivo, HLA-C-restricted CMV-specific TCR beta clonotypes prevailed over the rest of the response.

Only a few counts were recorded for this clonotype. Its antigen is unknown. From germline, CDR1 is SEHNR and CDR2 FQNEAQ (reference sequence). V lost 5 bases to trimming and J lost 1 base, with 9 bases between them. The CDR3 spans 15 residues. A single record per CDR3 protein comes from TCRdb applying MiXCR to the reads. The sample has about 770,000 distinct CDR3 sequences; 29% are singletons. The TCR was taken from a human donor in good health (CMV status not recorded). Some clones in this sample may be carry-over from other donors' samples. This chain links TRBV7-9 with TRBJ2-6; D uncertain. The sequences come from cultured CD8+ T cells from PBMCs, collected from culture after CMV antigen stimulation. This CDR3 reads CASSMGGSGANVLTF. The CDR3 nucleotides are TGTGCCAGCAGCATGGGCGGATCTGGGGCCAACGTCCTGACTTTC. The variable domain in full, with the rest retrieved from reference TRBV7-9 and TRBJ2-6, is DTGVSQNPRHKITKRGQNVTFRCDPISEHNRLYWYRQTLGQGPEFLTYFQNEAQLEKSRLLSDRFSAERPKGSFSTLEIQRTEQGDSAMYLCASSMGGSGANVLTFGAGSRLTVL.